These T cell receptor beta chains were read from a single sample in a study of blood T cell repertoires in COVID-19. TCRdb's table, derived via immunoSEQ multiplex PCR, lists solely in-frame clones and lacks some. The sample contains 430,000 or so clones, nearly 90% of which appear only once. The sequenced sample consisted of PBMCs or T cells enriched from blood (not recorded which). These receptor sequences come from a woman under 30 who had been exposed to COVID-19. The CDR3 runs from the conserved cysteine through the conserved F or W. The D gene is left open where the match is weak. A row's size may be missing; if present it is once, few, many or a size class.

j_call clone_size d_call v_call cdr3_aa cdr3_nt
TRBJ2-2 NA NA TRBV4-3 CASSQGARELFF TGCGCCAGCAGCCAAGGTGCGCGGGAGCTGTTTTTT
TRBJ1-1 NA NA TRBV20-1 CSASRQGSAEAFF TGCAGTGCTAGTCGGCAGGGGAGCGCTGAAGCTTTCTTT
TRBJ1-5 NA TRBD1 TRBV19 CASSIVFGTGDQPQHF TGTGCCAGTAGTATAGTGTTTGGGACAGGGGACCAGCCCCAGCATTTT
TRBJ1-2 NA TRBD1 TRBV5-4 CASTLDRNYGYTF TGTGCCAGCACCCTGGACAGGAATTATGGCTACACCTTC
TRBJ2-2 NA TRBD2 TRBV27 CASSPPSGLNTGELFF TGTGCCAGCAGTCCTCCTAGCGGGCTGAACACCGGGGAGCTGTTTTTT
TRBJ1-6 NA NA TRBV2 CASSSGTVNSPLHF TGTGCCAGCAGTTCCGGGACTGTTAATTCACCCCTCCACTTT
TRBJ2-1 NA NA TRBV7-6 CASSPTESSYNEQFF TGTGCCAGCAGCCCGACAGAGAGCTCCTACAATGAGCAGTTCTTC
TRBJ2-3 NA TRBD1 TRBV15 CATSRTGTAYGRADTQYF TGTGCCACCAGCAGAACCGGGACAGCCTACGGCCGGGCAGATACGCAGTATTTT
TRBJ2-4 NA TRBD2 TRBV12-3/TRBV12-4 CASRPRGENIQYF TGTGCCAGCAGACCCCGGGGGGAGAACATTCAGTACTTC
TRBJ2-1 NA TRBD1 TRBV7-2 CASLPGQGAYNEQFF TGTGCCAGTCTCCCGGGACAGGGGGCTTACAATGAGCAGTTCTTC
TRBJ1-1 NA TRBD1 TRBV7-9 CASSSGGAEAFF TGTGCCAGCAGCTCAGGGGGCGCTGAAGCTTTCTTT
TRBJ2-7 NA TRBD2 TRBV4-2 CASSQDPPSGYEQYF TGTGCCAGCAGCCAAGATCCGCCTAGCGGCTACGAGCAGTACTTC
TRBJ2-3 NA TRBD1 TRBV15 CATSPGQGTTDTQYF TGTGCCACCAGCCCGGGACAGGGGACCACAGATACGCAGTATTTT
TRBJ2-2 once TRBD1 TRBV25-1 CASSDFTGGRTKTGELFF TGTGCCAGCAGTGACTTCACAGGGGGACGAACGAAAACCGGGGAGCTGTTTTTT
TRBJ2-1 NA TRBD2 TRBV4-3 CASSQDLGGTPYNEQFF TGCGCCAGCAGCCAAGATCTGGGAGGGACGCCCTACAATGAGCAGTTCTTC
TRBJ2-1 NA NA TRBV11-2 CASSDQGRSYNEQFF TGTGCCAGCAGCGATCAGGGGAGATCTTACAATGAGCAGTTCTTC
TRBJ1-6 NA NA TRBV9 CASSAQGLNSPLHF TGTGCCAGCAGCGCGCAGGGCCTTAATTCACCCCTCCACTTT
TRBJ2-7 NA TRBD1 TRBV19 CASSENTGGSYEQYF TGTGCCAGTAGTGAAAACACAGGGGGCTCCTACGAGCAGTACTTC
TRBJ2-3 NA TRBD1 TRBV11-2 CASSAGGAFDTQYF TGTGCCAGCAGCGCAGGGGGAGCCTTCGATACGCAGTATTTT
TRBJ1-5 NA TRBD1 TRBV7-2 CASSFHQGGTQPQHF TGTGCCAGCAGCTTCCACCAGGGGGGCACTCAGCCCCAGCATTTT
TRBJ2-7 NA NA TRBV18 CASSPNPSSSYEQYF TGTGCCAGCTCACCGAATCCATCGAGCTCCTACGAGCAGTACTTC
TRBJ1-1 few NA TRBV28 CASSLDSGNTEAFF TGTGCCAGCAGTCTGGACAGCGGAAACACTGAAGCTTTCTTT
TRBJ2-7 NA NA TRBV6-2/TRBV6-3 CASSYPRGTNPYEQYF TGTGCCAGCAGTTACCCACGAGGCACCAACCCCTACGAGCAGTACTTC
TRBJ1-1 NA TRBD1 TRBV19 CASRTPGQEWTEAFF TGTGCCAGTAGGACACCGGGACAGGAATGGACTGAAGCTTTCTTT
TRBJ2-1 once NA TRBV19 CASSTQGRRTGSSGNEQFF TGTGCCAGTAGTACCCAAGGACGGAGAACAGGGAGCTCCGGCAATGAGCAGTTCTTC
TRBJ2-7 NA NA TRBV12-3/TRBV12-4 CASSFASYEQYF TGTGCCAGCAGTTTTGCTAGCTACGAGCAGTACTTC
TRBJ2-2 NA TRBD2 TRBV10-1 CASSESVSHSGGVANTGELFF TGCGCCAGCAGTGAGTCGGTTTCGCATTCGGGGGGAGTCGCGAACACCGGGGAGCTGTTTTTT
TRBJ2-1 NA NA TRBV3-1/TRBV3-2 CASSRGEQFF TGTGCCAGCAGCCGCGGGGAGCAGTTCTTC
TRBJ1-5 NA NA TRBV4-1 CASSPNRANQPQHF TGCGCCAGCAGCCCCAACAGGGCCAATCAGCCCCAGCATTTT
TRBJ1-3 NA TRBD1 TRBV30 CARKQGQGHGNTIYF TGTGCAAGGAAACAGGGACAGGGACATGGAAACACCATATATTTT
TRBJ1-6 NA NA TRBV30 CAWRGSSSYNSPLHF TGTGCCTGGAGAGGCTCTAGCTCCTATAATTCACCCCTCCACTTT
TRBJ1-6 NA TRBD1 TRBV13 CASRDSLNSPLHF TGTGCCAGCCGGGACAGCTTAAATTCACCCCTCCACTTT
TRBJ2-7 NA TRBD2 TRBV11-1 CASSSGGGGYEQYF TGTGCCAGCAGCTCCGGGGGGGGTGGCTACGAGCAGTACTTC
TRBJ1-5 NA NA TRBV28 CASRVQVFQPQHF TGTGCCAGCAGGGTACAGGTTTTTCAGCCCCAGCATTTT
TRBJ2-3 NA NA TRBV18 CASSPPGQTDTDTQYF TGTGCCAGCTCTCCTCCCGGACAGACAGACACAGATACGCAGTATTTT
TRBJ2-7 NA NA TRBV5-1 CASSLGASYEQYF TGCGCCAGCAGCCTTGGGGCGTCCTACGAGCAGTACTTC
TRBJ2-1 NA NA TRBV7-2 CASSLSLYNEQFF TGTGCCAGCAGCTTAAGCTTATACAATGAGCAGTTCTTC
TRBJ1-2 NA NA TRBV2 CASSGAGNYGYTF TGTGCCAGCAGTGGGGCAGGCAATTATGGCTACACCTTC
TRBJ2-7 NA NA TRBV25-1 CASSDPRAYEQYF TGTGCCAGCAGTGATCCCAGGGCGTACGAGCAGTACTTC
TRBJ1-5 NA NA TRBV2 CASRRDSNQPQHF TGTGCCAGCAGGCGGGACAGCAATCAGCCCCAGCATTTT
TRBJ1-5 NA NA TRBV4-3 CASSPRRRYQPQHF TGCGCCAGCAGCCCGAGACGGAGGTATCAGCCCCAGCATTTT
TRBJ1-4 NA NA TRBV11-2 CASSPRATNEKLFF TGTGCCAGCAGCCCAAGAGCGACTAATGAAAAACTGTTTTTT
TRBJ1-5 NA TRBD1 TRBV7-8 CASGQGSNQPQHF TGTGCCAGCGGACAGGGAAGCAATCAGCCCCAGCATTTT
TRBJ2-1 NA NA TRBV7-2 CASSFDSAQGNEQFF TGTGCCAGCAGCTTCGACAGCGCTCAAGGAAATGAGCAGTTCTTC
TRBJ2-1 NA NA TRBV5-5 CASSLVSPRASIFTEQFF TGTGCCAGCAGCTTGGTTAGCCCCAGGGCCAGTATCTTCACTGAGCAGTTCTTC
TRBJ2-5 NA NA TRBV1 CTRMTTDRTRTRAPETQYF TGCACCAGGATGACCACGGATCGCACCAGGACTAGAGCCCCAGAGACCCAGTACTTC
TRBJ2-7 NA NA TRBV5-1 CASSLQGSGGEQYF TGCGCCAGCAGCTTGCAGGGGTCGGGCGGCGAGCAGTACTTC
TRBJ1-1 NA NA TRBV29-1 CSVGNRLNTEAFF TGCAGCGTTGGGAACAGGTTGAACACTGAAGCTTTCTTT
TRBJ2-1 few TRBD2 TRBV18 CASSPIFSGGAGYEQFF TGTGCCAGCTCACCTATTTTTAGCGGGGGGGCTGGCTATGAGCAGTTCTTC
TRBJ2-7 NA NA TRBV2 CASSEQGIGYEQYF TGTGCCAGCAGTGAGCAGGGGATTGGCTACGAGCAGTACTTC
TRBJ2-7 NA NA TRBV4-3 CASSQEGQPSYEQYF TGCGCCAGCAGCCAGGAGGGACAGCCTTCCTACGAGCAGTACTTC
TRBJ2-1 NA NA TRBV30 CAWLRVNEQFF TGTGCCTGGCTCAGGGTTAATGAGCAGTTCTTC
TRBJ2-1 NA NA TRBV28 CASSEARSSYNEQFF TGTGCCAGCAGTGAGGCGCGAAGCTCCTACAATGAGCAGTTCTTC
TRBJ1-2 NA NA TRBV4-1 CASSQDARAYGYTF TGCGCCAGCAGCCAAGATGCCAGGGCCTATGGCTACACCTTC